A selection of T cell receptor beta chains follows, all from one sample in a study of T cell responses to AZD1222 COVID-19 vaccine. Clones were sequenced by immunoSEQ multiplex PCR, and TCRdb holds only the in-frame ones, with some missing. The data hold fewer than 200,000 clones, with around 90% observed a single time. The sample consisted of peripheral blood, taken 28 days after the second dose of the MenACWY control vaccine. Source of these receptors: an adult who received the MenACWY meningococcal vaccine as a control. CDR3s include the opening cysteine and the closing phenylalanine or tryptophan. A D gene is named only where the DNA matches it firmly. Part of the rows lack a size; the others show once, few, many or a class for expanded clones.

CASGAENSYEQYF TGTGCCAGCGGAGCGGAAAACTCCTACGAGCAGTACTTC TRBV2 - TRBJ2-7 -
CASSPLQAYEQYF TGTGCCAGCTCACCACTTCAGGCCTACGAGCAGTACTTC TRBV18 few TRBJ2-7 -
CASSYDRDYGYTF TGTGCCAGCAGTTACGACAGGGACTATGGCTACACCTTC TRBV6-2/TRBV6-3 - TRBJ1-2 TRBD1
CASSKEGRYEQYF TGTGCCAGCAGCAAGGAGGGGAGGTACGAGCAGTACTTC TRBV21-1 once TRBJ2-7 -
CASSLEISRGYEQYF TGTGCCAGCAGCTTAGAGATAAGCAGGGGGTACGAGCAGTACTTC TRBV7-2 once TRBJ2-7 TRBD1
CASSLVVGSPLHF TGCGCCAGCAGCTTGGTGGTAGGCTCACCCCTCCACTTT TRBV5-1 - TRBJ1-6 -
CASSQDATRRAPWDYTF TGCGCCAGCAGTCAGGACGCGACGAGGAGGGCACCGTGGGACTACACCTTC TRBV23-1 once TRBJ1-2 -
CASSPLGLAYEQYF TGCGCCAGCAGCCCACTGGGACTTGCCTACGAGCAGTACTTC TRBV4-1 - TRBJ2-7 -
CASSRAINQPQHF TGTGCCAGCAGTCGGGCGATAAATCAGCCCCAGCATTTT TRBV12-3/TRBV12-4 - TRBJ1-5 -
CAITDRENTEAFF TGTGCCATTACGGACAGGGAGAACACTGAAGCTTTCTTT TRBV10-3 - TRBJ1-1 TRBD1
CASSFEGVSTDTQYF TGTGCCAGCAGCTTCGAGGGGGTCAGCACAGATACGCAGTATTTT TRBV7-2 - TRBJ2-3 -
CASSVVPPGVVGTGDTGELFF TGTGCCAGCAGCGTAGTGCCTCCGGGGGTTGTTGGGACAGGGGACACCGGGGAGCTGTTTTTT TRBV9 - TRBJ2-2 TRBD1
CAWNPPGLTYYGYTF TGTGCCTGGAACCCTCCGGGGCTGACTTACTATGGCTACACCTTC TRBV30 few TRBJ1-2 -
CASSSPYWLAGTDTQYF TGTGCCAGCAGCAGCCCCTATTGGCTAGCGGGAACAGATACGCAGTATTTT TRBV6-2/TRBV6-3 - TRBJ2-3 TRBD2
CSVHQGPGELFF TGCAGCGTTCACCAGGGCCCCGGGGAGCTGTTTTTT TRBV29-1 few TRBJ2-2 -
CASSPGPLNNEQFF TGTGCCAGCAGCCCGGGACCCCTAAACAATGAGCAGTTCTTC TRBV7-9 - TRBJ2-1 -
CASRTRTGRDQPQHF TGTGCCAGCAGGACCCGGACAGGGCGGGATCAGCCCCAGCATTTT TRBV6-5 - TRBJ1-5 TRBD1
CASSLGSGLAGQQFF TGTGCCAGCAGCTTAGGATCGGGACTAGCGGGGCAGCAGTTCTTC TRBV7-2 - TRBJ2-1 TRBD2
CASRTGGNTEAFF TGTGCCAGCAGAACAGGGGGAAACACTGAAGCTTTCTTT TRBV28 - TRBJ1-1 TRBD1
CASSQNPGPGTNEKLFF TGCGCCAGCAGCCAAAACCCAGGGCCGGGGACTAATGAAAAACTGTTTTTT TRBV5-1 - TRBJ1-4 -
CAWSPGTGEETQYF TGTGCCTGGAGCCCGGGGACAGGGGAGGAGACCCAGTACTTC TRBV30 - TRBJ2-5 TRBD1
CASSYSVREVGTQYF TGTGCCAGCAGTTACTCGGTCCGGGAGGTTGGTACGCAGTATTTT TRBV6-2/TRBV6-3 - TRBJ2-3 TRBD2
CASSFLPQEVGETYF TGTGCCAGCAGCTTTCTGCCCCAAGAGGTCGGGGAGACGTACTTC TRBV7-2 - TRBJ2-7 -
CASREQSNQPQHF TGCGCCAGCAGAGAACAAAGCAATCAGCCCCAGCATTTT TRBV10-2 few TRBJ1-5 -
CASSGQGYEQYF TGTGCCAGCAGTGGGCAGGGCTACGAGCAGTACTTC TRBV27 - TRBJ2-7 -